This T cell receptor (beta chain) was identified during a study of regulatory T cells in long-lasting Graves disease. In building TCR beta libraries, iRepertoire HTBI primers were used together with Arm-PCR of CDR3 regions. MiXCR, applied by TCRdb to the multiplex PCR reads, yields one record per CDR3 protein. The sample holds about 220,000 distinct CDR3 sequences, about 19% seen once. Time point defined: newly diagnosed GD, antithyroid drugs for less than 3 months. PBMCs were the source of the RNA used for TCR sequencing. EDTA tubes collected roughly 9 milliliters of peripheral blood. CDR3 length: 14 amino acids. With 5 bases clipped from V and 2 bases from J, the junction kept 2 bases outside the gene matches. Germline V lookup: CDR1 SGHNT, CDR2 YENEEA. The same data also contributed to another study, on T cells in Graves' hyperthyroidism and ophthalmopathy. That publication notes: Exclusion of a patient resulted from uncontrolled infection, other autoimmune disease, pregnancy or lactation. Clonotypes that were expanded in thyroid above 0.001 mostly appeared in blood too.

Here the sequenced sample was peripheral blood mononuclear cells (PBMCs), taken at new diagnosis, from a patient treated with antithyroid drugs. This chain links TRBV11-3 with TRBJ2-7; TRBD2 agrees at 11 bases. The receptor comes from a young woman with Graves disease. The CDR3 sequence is CASSPSGGPYEQYF. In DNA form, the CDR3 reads TGTGCCAGCAGCCCTAGCGGGGGGCCCTACGAGCAGTACTTC.